This paragraph reports one TCR beta chain. This clonotype was seen only a few times. The target of this receptor is not known. No qualities accompany the bases; no much larger clone lies one base away. The sample originates from a study of early T cells in non-severe SARS-CoV-2 infection listed by TCRdb under 2021. Describing the broader study: Bulk RNA from unsorted whole blood was used for TCR sequencing, so alpha and beta chains could not be paired. The paper's findings and limits, for the study overall: VDJdb matching was skewed toward anti-spike CD8 responses and likely underestimated virus-specific expansions by missing private and CD4 specificities.

Library construction relied on 5' RACE. The sample was run on a NextSeq 500. The TCR library protocol attached unique molecular identifiers to individual cDNA molecules to correct for sequencing error and PCR bias. Both TCR alpha and beta chains were sequenced, and tight co-correlation was observed between alpha and beta sequence abundances in each sample. The original pipeline was this. Decombinator V4 was used to annotate TCR sequences for V gene, J gene and CDR3. TCRs were defined as expanded if a significant change between any two time points was detected under a Poisson model with p below 0.0001. TCR abundances were normalised to the total number of TCRs sequenced per sample and were expressed as counts per million. MAIT TCRs were defined by TRAV1-2 paired with TRAJ12, TRAJ20 or TRAJ33, and iNKT TCRs by TRAV10 paired with TRAJ18. VDJdb, accessed 1 November 2021, was searched for CMV, EBV and SARS-CoV-2 annotated TCRs, with TCRs annotated for multiple antigens excluded. TCRdb reanalyzed the raw reads on its own, using fastp at Q25 for trimming and MiXCR for clone calling, and kept in-frame beta chains. Rows merge per CDR3 protein into single entries with the most common DNA and genes. The V and J calls were not made by the authors but by TCRdb's processing. This sample is represented by 85,000 to 100,000 distinct CDR3 sequences; approximately 10% of them were singletons. The ten top clones hold around 5.1% of the sample.

This was a case-control study nested in a cohort of healthcare workers in London, UK, who had nasopharyngeal swab PCR tests and blood samples taken every week. Healthcare workers were recruited during the week of the UK lockdown, between 23 and 31 March 2020, and followed weekly for up to 16 weeks. The CDR1 and CDR2 encoded by the germline V gene are SGHNT and YENEEA. The CDR3 runs 14 amino acids, cysteine and phenylalanine included. CDR3 DNA is the only sequence kept; it has 42 bases, read in frame from the first base. V is reduced by 5 bases and J by 6 bases, leaving a spacing of 14 bases between them.

The sequence was obtained from an adult who was a healthcare worker with PCR-confirmed SARS-CoV-2 infection or an uninfected control (not recorded which). The sample was whole blood. The V gene is TRBV11-3 and the J gene is TRBJ2-1; matching of 6 bases hints at TRBD2 as the D gene. The CDR3 protein sequence reads: CASSPGVVINEQFF. The nucleotide sequence is given as TGTGCCAGCAGCCCGGGGGTAGTCATCAATGAGCAGTTCTTC.